These T cell receptor beta chains were read from a single sample in a study of blood T cell repertoires in COVID-19. Assay used: immunoSEQ multiplex PCR; TCRdb lists only in-frame clones, some missing. The profile shows 250,000 or so clones, around 89% of them singletons. Material: peripheral blood. The receptors here all came from a man younger than 45 with COVID-19, enrolled during active disease. The CDR3 runs from the conserved cysteine through the conserved F or W. The order of the fields is D gene, J gene, clone size, V gene, CDR3 DNA, CDR3 protein. A D gene is named only where the DNA matches it firmly. Clone size appears in some rows only: once, few, many, or a class for an expanded clone.

d_call: .
j_call: TRBJ1-3
clone_size: .
v_call: TRBV6-5
cdr3_nt: TGTGCCAGCAGTTACTCGGCGACATCAACGGGAAACACCATATATTTT
cdr3_aa: CASSYSATSTGNTIYF

d_call: .
j_call: TRBJ2-7
clone_size: .
v_call: TRBV27
cdr3_nt: TGTGCCAGCAGTTTAGGGCAGGGGATCTACGAGCAGTACTTC
cdr3_aa: CASSLGQGIYEQYF

d_call: TRBD2
j_call: TRBJ2-7
clone_size: once
v_call: TRBV20-1
cdr3_nt: TGCAGTGCTAGTAACCTAGCGGGAGGGGCGGATTACGAGCAGTACTTC
cdr3_aa: CSASNLAGGADYEQYF

d_call: .
j_call: TRBJ2-7
clone_size: .
v_call: TRBV9
cdr3_nt: TGTGCCAGCAGCGTAGAGGCAGGGAAAGCCGAGCAGTACTTC
cdr3_aa: CASSVEAGKAEQYF

d_call: TRBD2
j_call: TRBJ2-7
clone_size: .
v_call: TRBV27
cdr3_nt: TGTGCCAGCAGTTTATCAGGCGGGAGCTCCTACGAGCAGTACTTC
cdr3_aa: CASSLSGGSSYEQYF

d_call: .
j_call: TRBJ2-7
clone_size: .
v_call: TRBV11-3
cdr3_nt: TGTGCCAGCAGCCCCGGAGGGGCGGGGGCTAACGAGCAGTACTTC
cdr3_aa: CASSPGGAGANEQYF

d_call: .
j_call: TRBJ2-7
clone_size: .
v_call: TRBV5-6
cdr3_nt: TGTGCCAGCAGCTTATACTCCTACGAGCAGTACTTC
cdr3_aa: CASSLYSYEQYF

d_call: TRBD1
j_call: TRBJ2-1
clone_size: .
v_call: TRBV25-1
cdr3_nt: TGTGCCAGCAGTGAATGGGGACAGGGGGCTTACAATGAGCAGTTCTTC
cdr3_aa: CASSEWGQGAYNEQFF

d_call: TRBD1
j_call: TRBJ2-5
clone_size: .
v_call: TRBV6-2/TRBV6-3
cdr3_nt: TGTGCCAGCAGTCGTACAGGGGGGATCCAAGAGACCCAGTACTTC
cdr3_aa: CASSRTGGIQETQYF

d_call: .
j_call: TRBJ1-4
clone_size: .
v_call: TRBV7-2
cdr3_nt: TGTGCCAGCAGCTTACGAGGAGATAATGAAAAACTGTTTTTT
cdr3_aa: CASSLRGDNEKLFF

d_call: TRBD1
j_call: TRBJ1-2
clone_size: .
v_call: TRBV7-9
cdr3_nt: TGTGCCAGCAGCTTAGTTTCGGGACAGGGTATTTATGGCTACACCTTC
cdr3_aa: CASSLVSGQGIYGYTF

d_call: .
j_call: TRBJ2-6
clone_size: .
v_call: TRBV4-1
cdr3_nt: TGCGCCAGCAGCCAAGTTAGGGGGTTTGGGGATCAAATATCTGGGGCCAACGTCCTGACTTTC
cdr3_aa: CASSQVRGFGDQISGANVLTF

d_call: TRBD1
j_call: TRBJ1-5
clone_size: .
v_call: TRBV30
cdr3_nt: TGTGCCTGGAGTCCCCGGGACAGGAGTACCCATCAGCCCCAGCATTTT
cdr3_aa: CAWSPRDRSTHQPQHF

d_call: .
j_call: TRBJ1-1
clone_size: .
v_call: TRBV6-1
cdr3_nt: TGTGCCAGCAGTGAACTCTTTATGAACACTGAAGCTTTCTTT
cdr3_aa: CASSELFMNTEAFF

d_call: TRBD2
j_call: TRBJ2-1
clone_size: .
v_call: TRBV6-5
cdr3_nt: TGTGCCAGCAGTTGGGGTCTAGCGGGAGGGGACAATGAGCAGTTCTTC
cdr3_aa: CASSWGLAGGDNEQFF

d_call: .
j_call: TRBJ1-1
clone_size: .
v_call: TRBV12-3/TRBV12-4
cdr3_nt: TGTGCCAGCAGTCCGTACACTGAAGCTTTCTTT
cdr3_aa: CASSPYTEAFF

d_call: .
j_call: TRBJ2-1
clone_size: .
v_call: TRBV21-1
cdr3_nt: TGTGCCAGCAGCAGGCCTCAGTACAATGAGCAGTTCTTC
cdr3_aa: CASSRPQYNEQFF

d_call: .
j_call: TRBJ1-2
clone_size: few
v_call: TRBV12-3/TRBV12-4
cdr3_nt: TGTGCCAGTCTGGACAGAACTAACTATGGCTACACCTTC
cdr3_aa: CASLDRTNYGYTF

d_call: TRBD1
j_call: TRBJ1-1
clone_size: .
v_call: TRBV2
cdr3_nt: TGTGCCAGCAGTACAGGACAGACAGGGGGCGCCGCGAACACTGAAGCTTTCTTT
cdr3_aa: CASSTGQTGGAANTEAFF

d_call: TRBD2
j_call: TRBJ2-7
clone_size: .
v_call: TRBV20-1
cdr3_nt: TGCAGTGCTAGTCTAGCCGGGACTAGTAAAGACGAGCAGTACTTC
cdr3_aa: CSASLAGTSKDEQYF

d_call: .
j_call: TRBJ2-7
clone_size: .
v_call: TRBV3-1/TRBV3-2
cdr3_nt: TGTGCCAGCAGCCCTGGGCCTGGGCCTTACGAGCAGTACTTC
cdr3_aa: CASSPGPGPYEQYF

d_call: .
j_call: TRBJ1-2
clone_size: .
v_call: TRBV11-2
cdr3_nt: TGTGCCAGCAGCTTAGCCGTGTACACTACCGACTATGGCTACACCTTC
cdr3_aa: CASSLAVYTTDYGYTF

d_call: TRBD1
j_call: TRBJ1-1
clone_size: .
v_call: TRBV28
cdr3_nt: TGTGCCAGCAGCCGATCCGGGACAGCTTACACTGAAGCTTTCTTT
cdr3_aa: CASSRSGTAYTEAFF

d_call: .
j_call: TRBJ1-1
clone_size: .
v_call: TRBV6-5
cdr3_nt: TGTGCCAGCAGTTATGGGGCTCGGAACACTGAAGCTTTCTTT
cdr3_aa: CASSYGARNTEAFF

d_call: TRBD2
j_call: TRBJ2-7
clone_size: once
v_call: TRBV4-2
cdr3_nt: TGTGCCAGCAGCCAAGAACTAGCGGCGGCCACCTACGAGCAGTACTTC
cdr3_aa: CASSQELAAATYEQYF

d_call: .
j_call: TRBJ1-3
clone_size: .
v_call: TRBV24-1
cdr3_nt: TGTGCCACCAGTGCCCATCCGGGACAAGAAACCTCTGGAAACACCATATATTTT
cdr3_aa: CATSAHPGQETSGNTIYF

d_call: .
j_call: TRBJ2-7
clone_size: .
v_call: TRBV5-1
cdr3_nt: TGCGCCAGCAGCTTCGGGACACCCCCAAGCCACGAGCAGTACTTC
cdr3_aa: CASSFGTPPSHEQYF

d_call: .
j_call: TRBJ2-7
clone_size: .
v_call: TRBV27
cdr3_nt: TGTGCCAGCAGTTTCGACAGGCTCGTGGGTGAGCAGTACTTC
cdr3_aa: CASSFDRLVGEQYF

d_call: TRBD2
j_call: TRBJ2-1
clone_size: .
v_call: TRBV9
cdr3_nt: TGTGCCAGCAGCGTAGGATGGGAGGGATCCTACAATGAGCAGTTCTTC
cdr3_aa: CASSVGWEGSYNEQFF

d_call: .
j_call: TRBJ1-6
clone_size: .
v_call: TRBV28
cdr3_nt: TGTGCCAGCAGGACCCAGCAGGGTCGGCATTCACCCCTCCACTTT
cdr3_aa: CASRTQQGRHSPLHF

d_call: TRBD1
j_call: TRBJ1-6
clone_size: .
v_call: TRBV2
cdr3_nt: TGTGCCAGCAGTTTAACCCGGGACAGGGTAAATTCACCCCTCCACTTT
cdr3_aa: CASSLTRDRVNSPLHF